These 8 T cell receptor beta chains were sequenced from one sample in a study of PD-L1 blockade in urothelial cancer. Assay: immunoSEQ multiplex PCR; the TCRdb copy retains only in-frame clones and omits some. Here the sample spans 25,000 to 30,000 clones, roughly 80% being singletons. The starting material was PBMCs, obtained around atezolizumab (anti-PD-L1) treatment. The receptors were sampled from a man aged 50 to 59 with urothelial cancer.

A few counts support this clone. The CDR3 region has the DNA TGTGCCAGCAGCCCTAATCTGCGGGGGGAAGCTTTCTTT. The encoded protein is CASSPNLRGEAFF. The V gene is TRBV7-9, the J gene TRBJ1-1, with D possibly TRBD1 on 5 matching bases. Germline values: CDR1 SEHNR, CDR2 FQNEAQ (reference sequence). The CDR3 is made up of 13 amino acids. Trimming cost V 5 bases and J 8 bases, with 15 bases left between them.

The V call is TRBV27, the J call TRBJ1-2; 8 bases match TRBD1. The trim removed 5 bases at V and 11 bases at J, leaving 7 bases unmatched. Looked up from germline, CDR1 is MNHEY and CDR2 is SMNVEV (reference sequence). This CDR3 comprises 12 residues. In DNA, the CDR3 is TGTGCCAGCAGTCATGGACAGGGCGGTTACACCTTC. As protein: CASSHGQGGYTF.

The chain carries TRBV30 and TRBJ2-5, with TRBD2 matching over 11 bases. The germline V gene encodes CDR1 GTSNPN and CDR2 SVGIG (reference sequence). The trim removed 0 bases at V and 3 bases at J, leaving 9 bases unmatched. This CDR3 has 17 amino acids. The CDR3 coding sequence is TGTGCCTGGAGTGTTACTAGCGGGAGACAGGTGGAAGAGACCCAGTACTTC. This encodes CAWSVTSGRQVEETQYF.

This chain connects TRBV5-4 to TRBJ1-6; 12 bases align to TRBD1. The V segment lost 4 bases and the J segment 10 bases; nucleotides outside the gene matches: 9. The germline CDR1 and CDR2 sequences are SGHNT and YYREEE (reference sequence). The CDR3 length is 16 residues. The CDR3 protein is CASSEGQGATGSPLHF. The CDR3 coding sequence is TGTGCCAGCAGCGAGGGACAGGGGGCTACGGGGTCACCCCTCCACTTT. The full variable domain, with the rest looked up from reference TRBV5-4 and TRBJ1-6, is ETGVTQSPTHLIKTRGQQVTLRCSSQSGHNTVSWYQQALGQGPQFIFQYYREEENGRGNFPPRFSGLQFPNYSSELNVNALELDDSALYLCASSEGQGATGSPLHFGNGTRLTVT.

This rearrangement joins TRBV25-1 to TRBJ2-1; D possibly corresponds to TRBD1 (6 bases). CDR3 length: 15 amino acids. Germline-derived CDR1 and CDR2 are MGHDK and SYGVNS. V lost 4 bases and J 4 bases, leaving 14 bases between the germline ends. The CDR3 spells CASSGYRELYNEQFF. The DNA for the CDR3 is TGTGCCAGCAGTGGATACAGGGAACTTTACAATGAGCAGTTCTTC.

There are a few counts of this clone. V usage is TRBV11-2 and J usage is TRBJ2-1; D may be TRBD1 (5 bases). Germline V gene lookup returns CDR1 SGHAT and CDR2 FQNNGV. This CDR3 region has 13 residues. Trimming stripped 0 bases from V and 8 bases from J, with 8 bases between. CDR3 sequence (DNA): TGTGCCAGCAGCTTAGATCAGGGTGATGAGCAGTTCTTC. Translation gives CASSLDQGDEQFF.

The sample holds one count of this clone. The rearrangement uses TRBV7-2 and TRBJ1-1; 8 positions match TRBD1. The CDR3 extends over 13 amino acids. With V trimmed by 6 bases and J by 10 bases, 10 bases remained unmatched. In germline, CDR1 is SGHTA, CDR2 FQGNSA. CDR3 sequence reads: CASSPGGVRTAFF. The CDR3 DNA is TGTGCCAGCAGTCCAGGGGGCGTAAGGACAGCTTTCTTT. The whole variable domain, remainder taken from reference TRBV7-2 and TRBJ1-1, is GAGVSQSPSNKVTEKGKDVELRCDPISGHTALYWYRQSLGQGLEFLIYFQGNSAPDKSGLPSDRFSAERTGGSVSTLTIQRTQQEDSAVYLCASSPGGVRTAFFGQGTRLTVV.

This rearrangement joins TRBV6-6 to TRBJ2-7; possibly TRBD2 for D (6 bases). Trimming stripped 8 bases from V and 0 bases from J, with 11 bases between. This CDR3 spans 13 amino acids. The germline V gene has CDR1 MNHNY and CDR2 SVGAGI (reference sequence). The DNA for the CDR3 is TGTGCCAGCGGCACGGGGGTCTCCTACGAGCAGTACGTC. Residues: CASGTGVSYEQYV.